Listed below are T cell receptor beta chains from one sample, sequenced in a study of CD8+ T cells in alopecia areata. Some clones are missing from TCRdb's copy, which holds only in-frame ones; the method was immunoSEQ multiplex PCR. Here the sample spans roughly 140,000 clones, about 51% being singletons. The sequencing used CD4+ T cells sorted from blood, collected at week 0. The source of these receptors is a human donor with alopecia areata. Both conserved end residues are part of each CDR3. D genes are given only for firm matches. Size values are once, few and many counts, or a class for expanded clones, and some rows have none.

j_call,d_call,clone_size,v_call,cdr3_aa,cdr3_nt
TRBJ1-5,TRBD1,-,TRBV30,CAWSALGTGDSQPQHF,TGTGCCTGGAGTGCGTTAGGGACAGGGGATAGTCAGCCCCAGCATTTT
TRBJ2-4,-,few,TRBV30,CASLGATKNIQYF,TGTGCCTCCTTAGGGGCTACCAAAAACATTCAGTACTTC
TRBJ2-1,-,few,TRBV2,CASRSGASYNEQFF,TGTGCCAGCAGGAGCGGAGCCTCCTACAATGAGCAGTTCTTC
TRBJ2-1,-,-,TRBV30,CASTPFGGNEQFF,TGTGCCTCGACGCCCTTTGGAGGGAATGAGCAGTTCTTC
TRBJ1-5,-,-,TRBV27,CASSRSGEYQPQHF,TGTGCCAGCAGTAGGTCAGGGGAGTATCAGCCCCAGCATTTT
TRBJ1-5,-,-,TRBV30,CAWSVSLGDQPQHF,TGTGCCTGGAGTGTATCTTTAGGGGATCAGCCCCAGCATTTT
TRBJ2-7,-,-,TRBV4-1,CASSLTTLSYEQYF,TGCGCCAGCAGCCTCACGACGCTCTCCTACGAGCAGTACTTC
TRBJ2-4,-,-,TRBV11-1,CASSVEGTGKNIQYF,TGTGCCAGCAGCGTAGAGGGGACTGGCAAAAACATTCAGTACTTC
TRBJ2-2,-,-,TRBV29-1,CSVGHSNTGELFF,TGCAGCGTTGGACACTCGAACACCGGGGAGCTGTTTTTT
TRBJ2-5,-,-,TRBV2,CASSVGLHPEEQYF,TGTGCCAGCAGTGTGGGCCTTCATCCGGAAGAGCAGTACTTC
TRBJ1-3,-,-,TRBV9,CASSGGHRFSGNTIYF,TGTGCCAGCAGCGGGGGACATAGATTCTCTGGAAACACCATATATTTT
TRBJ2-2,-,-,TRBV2,CASSEVAGLTGELFF,TGTGCCAGCAGTGAAGTGGCGGGACTGACCGGGGAGCTGTTTTTT
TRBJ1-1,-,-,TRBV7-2,CASSARRMGLNTEAFF,TGTGCCAGCAGCGCCCGGAGGATGGGGTTGAACACTGAAGCTTTCTTT
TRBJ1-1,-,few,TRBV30,CAWSVVGGSTEAFF,TGTGCCTGGAGTGTAGTGGGAGGTTCCACTGAAGCTTTCTTT
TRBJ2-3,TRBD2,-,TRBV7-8,CASSLVAGGSTDTQYF,TGTGCCAGCAGCTTAGTGGCGGGGGGTAGCACAGATACGCAGTATTTT
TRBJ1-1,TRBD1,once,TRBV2,CASSEAGQGPRAFF,TGTGCCAGCAGTGAAGCCGGACAGGGACCGAGGGCTTTCTTT
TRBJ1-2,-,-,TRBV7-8,CASSLLANYGYTF,TGTGCCAGCAGCTTACTCGCTAACTATGGCTACACCTTC
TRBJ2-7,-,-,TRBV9,CASAEGAGASYEQYF,TGTGCCAGCGCCGAAGGTGCAGGGGCCTCCTACGAGCAGTACTTC
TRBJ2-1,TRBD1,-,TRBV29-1,CSVVKGALSYNEQFF,TGCAGCGTTGTAAAGGGGGCTTTGTCCTACAATGAGCAGTTCTTC
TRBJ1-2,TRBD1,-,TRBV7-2,CASSPGDRGGYTF,TGTGCCAGCAGCCCCGGGGACAGGGGAGGCTACACCTTC
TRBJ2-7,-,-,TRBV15,CATSTQDTFVYEQYF,TGTGCCACCAGCACCCAAGACACATTTGTGTACGAGCAGTACTTC
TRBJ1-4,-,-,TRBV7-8,CASSSDIANEKLFF,TGTGCCAGCAGCTCGGACATCGCTAATGAAAAACTGTTTTTT
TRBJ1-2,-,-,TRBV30,CAWASSGSSGYTF,TGTGCCTGGGCAAGCTCGGGAAGTTCCGGCTACACCTTC
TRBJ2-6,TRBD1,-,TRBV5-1,CASSSGTGDGANVLTF,TGCGCCAGCAGTTCTGGGACAGGGGACGGGGCCAACGTCCTGACTTTC
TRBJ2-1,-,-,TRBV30,CAWSPVGEQFF,TGTGCCTGGAGCCCCGTCGGGGAGCAGTTCTTC
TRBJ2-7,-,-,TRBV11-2,CASSLDLGARWEQYF,TGTGCCAGCAGCTTAGATCTAGGGGCGAGGTGGGAGCAGTACTTC
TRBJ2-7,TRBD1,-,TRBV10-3,CAIGPGQGAYEQYF,TGTGCCATCGGACCGGGACAGGGGGCCTACGAGCAGTACTTC
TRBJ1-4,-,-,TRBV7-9,CASSSGLEEKLFF,TGTGCCAGCAGCTCAGGGTTAGAGGAAAAACTGTTTTTT
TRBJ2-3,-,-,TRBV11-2,CASSLGDTQYF,TGTGCCAGCAGCTTAGGTGATACGCAGTATTTT
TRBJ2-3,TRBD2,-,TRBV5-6,CASSLGLAVGDTQYF,TGTGCCAGCAGCTTGGGACTAGCAGTTGGAGATACGCAGTATTTT
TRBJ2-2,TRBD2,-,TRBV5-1,CASSVQGTSGSGELFF,TGCGCCAGCAGCGTTCAAGGGACTAGCGGGTCCGGGGAGCTGTTTTTT
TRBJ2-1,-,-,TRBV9,CASSVTGPAGDNEQFF,TGTGCCAGCAGCGTAACCGGGCCAGCAGGGGACAATGAGCAGTTCTTC
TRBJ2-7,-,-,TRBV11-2,CASSPIGLSYEQYF,TGTGCCAGCAGCCCCATTGGGCTTTCCTACGAGCAGTACTTC
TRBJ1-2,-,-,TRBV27,CASSLRGGNGYTF,TGTGCCAGCAGTTTACGGGGCGGGAATGGCTACACCTTC
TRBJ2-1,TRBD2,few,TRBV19,CASSILASGSFHEQFF,TGTGCCAGTAGTATCCTGGCAAGCGGGAGTTTCCATGAGCAGTTCTTC
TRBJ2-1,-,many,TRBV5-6,CASSLVRNEQFF,TGTGCCAGCAGCTTGGTAAGGAATGAGCAGTTCTTC
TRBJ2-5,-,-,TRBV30,CAWSIRGVETQYF,TGTGCCTGGAGTATCAGGGGGGTAGAGACCCAGTACTTC
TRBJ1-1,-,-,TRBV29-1,CSVEVRRDKAFF,TGCAGCGTTGAAGTCCGCCGGGACAAAGCTTTCTTT
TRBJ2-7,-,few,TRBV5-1,CASSLTATGYEQYF,TGCGCCAGCAGCTTGACCGCTACGGGCTACGAGCAGTACTTC
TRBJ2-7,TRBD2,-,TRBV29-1,CSGEGSEQYF,TGCAGCGGGGAGGGAAGCGAGCAGTACTTC
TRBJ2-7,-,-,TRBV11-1,CASSLGGRAYEQYF,TGTGCCAGCAGCTTAGGCGGCAGGGCCTACGAGCAGTACTTC
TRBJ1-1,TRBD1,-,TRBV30,CAWGQENTEAFF,TGTGCCTGGGGACAGGAGAACACTGAAGCTTTCTTT
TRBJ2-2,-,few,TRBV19,CASTTYTGELFF,TGTGCCAGTACGACCTATACCGGGGAGCTGTTTTTT
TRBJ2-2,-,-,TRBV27,CASSGPGELFF,TGTGCCAGCAGTGGGCCCGGGGAGCTGTTTTTT
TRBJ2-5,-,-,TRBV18,CASSPILTDQETQYF,TGTGCCAGCTCACCAATTCTTACGGACCAAGAGACCCAGTACTTC
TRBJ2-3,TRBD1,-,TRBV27,CASSPTGGTDTQYF,TGTGCCAGCAGTCCGACAGGGGGCACAGATACGCAGTATTTT
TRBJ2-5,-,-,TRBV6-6,CASSPTAGETQYF,TGTGCCAGCAGTCCGACGGCGGGGGAGACCCAGTACTTC
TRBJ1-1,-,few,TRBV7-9,CASSLRGQSNTEAFF,TGTGCCAGCAGCTTAAGAGGGCAGTCGAACACTGAAGCTTTCTTT
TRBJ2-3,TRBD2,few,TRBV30,CALGRGTSGTDTQYF,TGTGCCCTGGGCCGCGGGACTAGCGGCACAGATACGCAGTATTTT
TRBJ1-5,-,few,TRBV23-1,CASTQDLTCCFVRCNQPQHF,TGCGCCAGCACCCAAGACCTGACTTGTTGTTTCGTTAGGTGCAATCAGCCCCAGCATTTT
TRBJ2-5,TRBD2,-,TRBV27,CASRRLAGAETQYF,TGTGCCAGCAGAAGACTAGCGGGAGCAGAGACCCAGTACTTC
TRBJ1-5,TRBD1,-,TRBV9,CASSVGQGSNQPQHF,TGTGCCAGCAGCGTAGGACAGGGAAGCAATCAGCCCCAGCATTTT
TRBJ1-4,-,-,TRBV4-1,CASSPSSRNNEKLFF,TGCGCCAGCAGCCCTAGTTCACGTAATAATGAAAAACTGTTTTTT
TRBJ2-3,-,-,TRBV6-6,CASGLGTDTQYF,TGTGCCAGCGGCCTCGGAACAGATACGCAGTATTTT